One and the same sample provided the 31 T cell receptor beta chains below, sequenced in a study of T-cell memory formation after mild COVID-19. One entry per CDR3 protein results from TCRdb running MiXCR on the 5' RACE reads. The repertoire holds 100,000 or so distinct CDR3 sequences, with approximately 12% as singletons. The sequenced material came from PBMCs or a T cell subset sorted from them (not recorded which). The source of these receptors is a man aged 18 to 35 who had mild COVID-19 (a few samples of this study predate the infection). Cell type and time point are not known.

This rearrangement joins TRBV24-1 to TRBJ1-2; maybe TRBD1 (5 bases). The V end lost 5 bases, the J end lost 8 bases, and 14 bases lay between the germline ends. This CDR3 has 13 residues. Germline V lookup: CDR1 KGHDR, CDR2 SFDVKD. This CDR3 reads CATSGDDRWGYTF. CDR3 bases: TGTGCCACCAGTGGGGACGACAGATGGGGCTACACCTTC.

The gene calls are TRBV6-5 and TRBJ2-7, with a weak D call TRBD1 (5 bases). Trimming pared 2 bases from V and 2 bases from J, leaving 13 bases between. Germline CDR1 is MNHEY and CDR2 is SVGAGI. The CDR3 has 15 residues. The CDR3 spells CASSYQQVTTYEQYF. As DNA, the CDR3 is TGTGCCAGCAGTTACCAACAGGTTACCACCTACGAGCAGTACTTC.

This clonotype has a handful of counts. J is TRBJ2-2 and V is TRBV6-2 or TRBV6-3, with TRBD1 identical over 8 bases. V trimming: 6 bases; J trimming: 3 bases; junction bases outside the gene matches: 0. The CDR3 runs 13 residues. Germline CDR1 is MNHEY and CDR2 is SVGEGT. The CDR3 DNA reads TGTGCCAGCAGGACAGGGGACACCGGGGAGCTGTTTTTT. It encodes CASRTGDTGELFF.

The chain combines TRBV30 with TRBJ2-3; 9 nucleotides agree with TRBD2. Per the germline V gene, CDR1 is GTSNPN and CDR2 is SVGIG (reference sequence). The CDR3 runs to 14 residues. The ends lost 0 bases at V and 6 bases at J; junction bases unmatched: 4. CDR3 residues: CAWSVLSGGDTQYF. The CDR3 nucleotides read TGTGCCTGGAGTGTACTTAGCGGGGGTGATACGCAGTATTTT.

This clonotype appeared a few times. This sequence joins TRBV10-3 and TRBJ1-1; D uncertain. Germline CDR1 ENHRY, CDR2 SYGVKD. The V gene lost 8 bases and the J gene lost 0 bases, with 13 bases spanning the gap. The CDR3 loop spans 14 amino acids. CDR3 amino acids: CAIGVGIMNTEAFF. The CDR3 DNA is TGTGCCATCGGGGTCGGGATCATGAACACTGAAGCTTTCTTT.

This clonotype was found many times. The chain uses TRBV5-1 and TRBJ2-1; 10 bases match TRBD2. With 4 bases clipped from V and 4 bases from J, the junction kept 14 bases outside the gene matches. The CDR3 has 18 residues. The germline CDR1 and CDR2 sequences are SGHRS and YFSETQ. The CDR3 DNA reads TGCGCCAGCAGCATCCGTACTAGCGGGGCTGGGGATTACAATGAGCAGTTCTTC. Translating gives CASSIRTSGAGDYNEQFF.

This chain links TRBV6-5 with TRBJ1-2; D is unclear. CDR1 and CDR2 from the germline V gene are MNHEY and SVGAGI. This CDR3 region has 16 residues. V was clipped by 0 bases and J by 6 bases, with 17 bases between them. The CDR3 nucleotides are TGTGCCAGCAGTTACTCGAATCCCCGGATTAAAAATGGCTACACCTTC. Amino acids: CASSYSNPRIKNGYTF.

This clonotype was found a few times. This chain joins TRBV12-3 or TRBV12-4 and TRBJ2-3; D is unresolved. The CDR3 covers 12 residues. V was shortened by 6 bases and J by 4 bases, with 8 bases between the two germline ends. The CDR3 DNA is TGTGCCAGCAGACCCCGCCCAGATACGCAGTATTTT. It encodes CASRPRPDTQYF.

This clonotype was seen a few times. The chain joins TRBV5-1 to TRBJ1-1; the D gene is possibly TRBD1 (5 bases). The V and J ends lost 0 bases and 0 bases respectively, with 18 bases between them. The length of the CDR3 is 18 residues. The V gene's germline CDR1 is SGHRS and CDR2 YFSETQ. The CDR3 bases are TGCGCCAGCAGCTTGGTAGGGGCTCGGGTTGGGTTGAACACTGAAGCTTTCTTT. It translates to CASSLVGARVGLNTEAFF. Full variable domain (missing parts from reference TRBV5-1 and TRBJ1-1): KAGVTQTPRYLIKTRGQQVTLSCSPISGHRSVSWYQQTPGQGLQFLFEYFSETQRNKGNFPGRFSGRQFSNSRSEMNVSTLELGDSALYLCASSLVGARVGLNTEAFFGQGTRLTVV.

The chain uses TRBV27 and TRBJ1-5; TRBD1 aligns across 9 bases. Germline trimming cut 7 bases from V and 6 bases from J; bases unmatched to any gene: 10. This CDR3 is built from 15 residues. The V gene's germline CDR1 is MNHEY and CDR2 SMNVEV (reference sequence). CDR3 nucleotides: TGTGCCAGCACCCCAGAGGGGACAGGGCTTCAGCCCCAGCATTTT. It codes for CASTPEGTGLQPQHF.

This clonotype was counted between two and nine times. Here the CDR3 DNA reads TGTGCCAGCAGCTCGGGACTGAACACAGATACGCAGTATTTT. It is translated as CASSSGLNTDTQYF. This chain joins TRBV7-9 and TRBJ2-3, with a possible D match to TRBD2 (6 bases). Germline V gives CDR1 SEHNR, CDR2 FQNEAQ (reference sequence). The CDR3 totals 14 residues. V gave up 4 bases and J gave up 2 bases, with 10 bases separating them.

The gene calls are TRBV29-1 and TRBJ2-2; TRBD2 agrees at 7 bases. CDR1 SQVTM and CDR2 ANQGSEA come from the germline V gene. This CDR3 is built from 16 residues. The V segment lost 3 bases and the J segment 1 base; nucleotides outside the gene matches: 8. Here the CDR3 reads CSVEGGWEGNTGELFF. The CDR3 DNA sequence: TGCAGCGTTGAGGGCGGATGGGAGGGGAACACCGGGGAGCTGTTTTTT.

This chain connects TRBV5-1 to TRBJ2-1; unclear D gene. The CDR3 is made up of 13 amino acids. V gave up 2 bases and J gave up 9 bases, with 12 bases separating them. Germline CDR1 and CDR2: SGHRS and YFSETQ. CDR3 DNA: TGCGCCAGCAGCTTCCGTTCCCCCGTTGAGCAGTTCTTC. It yields the protein CASSFRSPVEQFF.

This clonotype was picked up many times. V is TRBV6-2 or TRBV6-3 and J is TRBJ2-5, with 10 bases that match TRBD2. CDR3 length equals 16 residues. The V segment lost 4 bases and the J segment 4 bases; nucleotides outside the gene matches: 9. Germline V gene lookup returns CDR1 MNHEY and CDR2 SVGEGT. CDR3 protein: CASSLGLAAEGETQYF. For the CDR3, the DNA is TGTGCCAGCAGTTTAGGACTAGCGGCGGAAGGAGAGACCCAGTACTTC.

The sample holds many counts of this clonotype. CDR3 protein: CASSVGDSYEQYF. CDR3 bases: TGTGCCAGCAGCGTGGGGGACAGCTACGAGCAGTACTTC. The rearrangement uses TRBV9 and TRBJ2-7, with 7 bases aligning to TRBD1. With 2 bases clipped from V and 3 bases from J, the junction kept 2 bases outside the gene matches. The CDR3 loop spans 13 amino acids. Looked up from germline, CDR1 is SGDLS and CDR2 is YYNGEE. The whole variable domain, filled in from reference TRBV9 and TRBJ2-7, reads DSGVTQTPKHLITATGQRVTLRCSPRSGDLSVYWYQQSLDQGLQFLIQYYNGEERAKGNILERFSAQQFPDLHSELNLSSLELGDSALYFCASSVGDSYEQYFGPGTRLTVT.

The count of this clonotype is one. The chain combines TRBV7-6 with TRBJ2-3; D ambiguous. V was shortened by 5 bases and J by 4 bases, with 16 bases between the two germline ends. Germline-derived CDR1 and CDR2 are SGHVS and FNYEAQ. This CDR3 has 15 amino acids. CDR3 bases: TGTGCCAGCAGCCTTGTTCCGGGTTGGGCAGATACGCAGTATTTT. Translated, it gives CASSLVPGWADTQYF.

This clonotype was counted many times. The chain joins TRBV6-4 to TRBJ2-5; 8 nucleotides match TRBD2. The CDR3 loop spans 13 amino acids. Germline CDR1 MRHNA, CDR2 SNTAGT. The V and J ends lost 6 bases and 3 bases, in that order; junction bases with no gene match: 3. The CDR3: CASSETSEETQYF. The CDR3 nucleotides read TGTGCCAGCAGCGAGACTAGCGAAGAGACCCAGTACTTC.

This chain connects TRBV7-9 to TRBJ1-1, with D possibly being TRBD1 (6 bases). The CDR3 is 17 residues long. The germline V and J ends were trimmed by 2 bases and 3 bases, with 19 bases remaining between them. Germline lookup yields CDR1 SEHNR and CDR2 FQNEAQ (reference sequence). CDR3 nucleotides: TGTGCCAGCAGCTTAACCTCCCTCGCAGGGGACGACACTGAAGCTTTCTTT. This sequence encodes CASSLTSLAGDDTEAFF.

The chain links TRBV5-5 to TRBJ2-1; D is possibly TRBD1 (5 bases). The CDR3 runs 18 residues. Germline values: CDR1 SGHKS, CDR2 YYEKEE (reference sequence). With 4 bases removed from V and 7 bases from J, the gap between germline ends came to 27 bases. The CDR3 region is CASSRPYTTGAASNEQFF. The CDR3 region has the DNA TGTGCCAGCAGCCGGCCCTATACAACAGGAGCCGCTAGTAATGAGCAGTTCTTC.

This clonotype showed up just a few times. The chain is built from TRBV11-3 and TRBJ2-1; D is unresolved. Trimming removed 5 bases from V and 6 bases from J, with 11 bases in between. Germline lookup yields CDR1 SGHNT and CDR2 YENEEA. The CDR3 length is 13 residues. The CDR3 DNA reads as TGTGCCAGCAGCAGTTCTCCGGTCAATGAGCAGTTCTTC. This encodes CASSSSPVNEQFF.

The chain couples TRBV12-3 or TRBV12-4 to TRBJ1-5, with D possibly being TRBD1 (5 bases). CDR3 size: 15 residues. V was clipped by 5 bases and J by 3 bases, with 14 bases between them. This CDR3 reads CASSATTGNNQPQHF. CDR3 bases: TGTGCCAGCAGTGCAACTACAGGAAACAATCAGCCCCAGCATTTT.

The table lists this clonotype with a few counts. The CDR3 DNA is TGCAGCGTTGAAGATCTGGACGGGACCTACGAGCAGTACTTC. It encodes CSVEDLDGTYEQYF. The chain recombines TRBV29-1 with TRBJ2-7; D is possibly TRBD2 (5 bases). Trimming removed 0 bases from V and 2 bases from J, with 11 bases in between. This CDR3 comprises 14 residues. Germline V lookup: CDR1 SQVTM, CDR2 ANQGSEA.

V is TRBV2 and J is TRBJ1-4, with D possibly TRBD1 on 6 matching bases. This CDR3 region has 16 residues. V shed 3 bases and J shed 5 bases, with 16 bases lying between them. Per the germline V gene, CDR1 is SNHLY and CDR2 is FYNNEI. DNA of the CDR3: TGTGCCAGCAGTGACCAACCGGGACAACTAAATGAAAAACTGTTTTTT. Amino acid sequence: CASSDQPGQLNEKLFF. The variable domain in full, with the rest retrieved from reference TRBV2 and TRBJ1-4, is EPEVTQTPSHQVTQMGQEVILRCVPISNHLYFYWYRQILGQKVEFLVSFYNNEISEKSEIFDDQFSVERPDGSNFTLKIRSTKLEDSAMYFCASSDQPGQLNEKLFFGSGTQLSVL.

The chain carries TRBV6-5 and TRBJ2-2; D gene ambiguous. Germline loops: CDR1 MNHEY, CDR2 SVGAGI. V gave up 3 bases and J gave up 7 bases, with 6 bases separating them. There are 12 residues in the CDR3. The CDR3 nucleotides are TGTGCCAGCAGTTATCTAAACGGGGAGCTGTTTTTT. This encodes CASSYLNGELFF.

This chain links TRBV21-1 with TRBJ2-5; the table assigns TRBD2, which was not confirmed against the DNA. TRBV21-1 is a pseudogene segment. CDR3 length: 15 amino acids. CDR3 sequence: CASSLARGVAETQYF. CDR3 nucleotides: TGTGCCAGCAGTCTGGCGAGAGGGGTAGCTGAGACCCAGTACTTC.

This clonotype came up a few times. The chain joins TRBV27 to TRBJ2-5; perhaps TRBD2 as D (5 bases). Trimming stripped 4 bases from V and 0 bases from J, with 12 bases between. The germline V gene encodes CDR1 MNHEY and CDR2 SMNVEV (reference sequence). The CDR3 extends over 15 amino acids. The CDR3 here is CASSSGMGYQETQYF. The CDR3 DNA reads as TGTGCCAGCAGTTCGGGGATGGGGTACCAAGAGACCCAGTACTTC.

The V call is TRBV4-3, the J call TRBJ2-2; TRBD2 aligns across 15 bases. In germline, CDR1 is LGHNA, CDR2 YSLEER. J gave up 2 bases and V 4 bases, and 5 bases lay outside the gene matches. CDR3 length equals 18 residues. The DNA for the CDR3 is TGCGCCAGCAGCCTGGGACTAGCGGGGGGCGAAAACACCGGGGAGCTGTTTTTT. This codes for CASSLGLAGGENTGELFF.

The chain links TRBV7-9 to TRBJ1-2; TRBD1 matches 7 bases. CDR1 is SEHNR, CDR2 FQNEAQ, per germline (reference sequence). V dropped 5 bases and J dropped 6; count of bases not matched to a gene: 9. The CDR3 has 14 amino acids. CDR3: CASSRGGRGDGYTF. In DNA form, the CDR3 reads TGTGCCAGCAGCCGAGGGGGCAGGGGAGATGGCTACACCTTC. Supplemented by reference TRBV7-9 and TRBJ1-2, the full variable domain reads DTGVSQNPRHKITKRGQNVTFRCDPISEHNRLYWYRQTLGQGPEFLTYFQNEAQLEKSRLLSDRFSAERPKGSFSTLEIQRTEQGDSAMYLCASSRGGRGDGYTFGSGTRLTVV.

This clonotype was counted between two and nine times. The DNA of the CDR3 is TGTGCCACCAGCAGAGGTAGCGGGGGGGAACAAGAGACCCAGTACTTC. It is translated as CATSRGSGGEQETQYF. The chain carries TRBV15 and TRBJ2-5, with 11 positions matching TRBD2. The trim removed 1 base at V and 2 bases at J, leaving 3 bases unmatched. Germline values: CDR1 LNHNV, CDR2 YYDKDF (reference sequence). The CDR3 contains 16 residues.

This clonotype appeared a few times. The chain is built from TRBV6-5 and TRBJ2-2, with no clear D. Germline lookup yields CDR1 MNHEY and CDR2 SVGAGI. Trimming cost V 2 bases and J 4 bases, with 8 bases left between them. The length of the CDR3 is 14 residues. CDR3 sequence: CASSYRAATGELFF. CDR3 DNA sequence: TGTGCCAGCAGTTACAGGGCAGCCACCGGGGAGCTGTTTTTT.

This clonotype was found many times. CDR3 region: CASSPGSGGYQETQYF. The CDR3 region has the DNA TGTGCCAGCAGCCCGGGGAGCGGGGGTTACCAAGAGACCCAGTACTTC. The chain carries TRBV7-2 and TRBJ2-5; 8 bases agree with TRBD2. CDR1 and CDR2 from the germline V gene are SGHTA and FQGNSA. Unmatched junction bases numbered 8, after V lost 5 bases and J lost 0 bases. The CDR3 length is 16 residues.